These T cell receptor beta chains were read from a single sample in a study of beta chain features in type 1 diabetes. Generated by immunoSEQ multiplex PCR, the TCRdb table keeps only in-frame clones and is missing some. The sample shows about 160,000 clones, roughly 60% of them seen only once. Sample: naive CD4+ T cells from blood. The receptors shown here come from a man younger than 40 with type 1 diabetes. Both conserved end residues are part of each CDR3. D genes are given only for firm matches. Rows give clone size only sometimes, using once, few, many, or a class for an expanded clone.

TRBJ2-5 | TRBD1 | TRBV27 | NA | TGTGCCAGCAGCTGGGACAGGGCCCTCCAAGAGACCCAGTACTTC | CASSWDRALQETQYF
TRBJ1-2 | NA | TRBV27 | NA | TGTGCCAGCAGTTTATTGCAGGGCCGATGGACGGGCTACACCTTC | CASSLLQGRWTGYTF
TRBJ2-3 | TRBD1 | TRBV7-2 | NA | TGTGCCAGCAGCTTAGTGCAGGGGGCAGATACGCAGTATTTT | CASSLVQGADTQYF
TRBJ1-1 | NA | TRBV9 | NA | TGTGCCAGCAGCGTAGATTTTCGGGGTTCTGAAGCTTTCTTT | CASSVDFRGSEAFF
TRBJ2-3 | TRBD2 | TRBV30 | NA | TGTGCCTGGAGTCCAAGCCGGACTAGCGGGAAGACAGATACGCAGTATTTT | CAWSPSRTSGKTDTQYF
TRBJ1-5 | NA | TRBV21-1 | NA | TGTGCCAGCAGCTGGACAGCGCTCCAGCATTTT | CASSWTALQHF
TRBJ2-3 | TRBD2 | TRBV7-2 | NA | TGTGCCAGCAGCTCGACTAGCTCCGCAGATACGCAGTATTTT | CASSSTSSADTQYF
TRBJ2-1 | NA | TRBV14 | few | TGTGCCAGCAGCCCCTGGGGCGCTGCCTACAATGAGCAGTTCTTC | CASSPWGAAYNEQFF
TRBJ1-1 | NA | TRBV9 | NA | TGTGCCAGCAGCGTAGTCGCCAGGGTGGACACTGAAGCTTTCTTT | CASSVVARVDTEAFF
TRBJ1-1 | NA | TRBV29-1 | NA | TGCAGCGCCCGAGGGCAGGGTATAGAAGCTTTCTTT | CSARGQGIEAFF
TRBJ2-3 | TRBD2 | TRBV30 | NA | TGTGCCTGGAATCGGGGTCTAGCGGGGATCACAGATACGCAGTATTTT | CAWNRGLAGITDTQYF
TRBJ2-3 | NA | TRBV7-2 | NA | TGTGCCAGCAGCGCAAGCACAGGGAGCTATACGCAGTATTTT | CASSASTGSYTQYF
TRBJ2-7 | NA | TRBV29-1 | NA | TGCAGCGTCGGGGAAGTGGCAGAGCAGTACTTC | CSVGEVAEQYF
TRBJ2-7 | NA | TRBV4-3 | NA | TGCGCCAGCAGCCAAGATACGTTCTCCTACGAGCAGTACTTC | CASSQDTFSYEQYF
TRBJ2-7 | NA | TRBV7-2 | NA | TGTGCCAGCAGCCCCGTCGAGCAGTACTTC | CASSPVEQYF
TRBJ2-2 | NA | TRBV19 | NA | TGTGCCAGTAGTCCGGTAGCCCCCGGGGAGCTGTTTTTT | CASSPVAPGELFF
TRBJ2-5 | NA | TRBV15 | NA | TGTGCCACCAGCAGAGAAGAGACCCAGTACTTC | CATSREETQYF
TRBJ2-1 | NA | TRBV28 | few | TGTGCCAGCACTATGACACTTTACAATGAGCAGTTCTTC | CASTMTLYNEQFF
TRBJ2-5 | NA | TRBV7-9 | NA | TGTGCCAGCAGCTTAGGTGAAGAGACCCAGTACTTC | CASSLGEETQYF
TRBJ2-3 | TRBD1 | TRBV2 | NA | TGTGCCGAAACAGGGGCTAGCACAGATACGCAGTATTTT | CAETGASTDTQYF
TRBJ2-7 | NA | TRBV19 | NA | TGTGCCAGTAGACCGGACAGCTCCTACGAGCAGTACTTC | CASRPDSSYEQYF
TRBJ2-7 | NA | TRBV29-1 | NA | TGCAGCGTTGCGGGCAGACCCACATCCGAGCAGTACTTC | CSVAGRPTSEQYF
TRBJ2-5 | NA | TRBV9 | few | TGTGCCAGCAGCGTAGGTGCTCGAGAGATGGAGACCCAGTACTTC | CASSVGAREMETQYF
TRBJ2-3 | TRBD1 | TRBV30 | few | TGTGCCTGGACCTTGGACAGGGGGCGTTTTACAGATACGCAGTATTTT | CAWTLDRGRFTDTQYF
TRBJ2-3 | NA | TRBV7-6 | NA | TGTGCCAGCAGCCCCGGGGGGCTCGCAGATACGCAGTATTTT | CASSPGGLADTQYF
TRBJ1-3 | NA | TRBV6-6 | few | TGTGCCAGCAGTCAAAGCTCTGGAAACACCATATATTTT | CASSQSSGNTIYF
TRBJ2-3 | NA | TRBV5-1 | NA | TGCGCCAGCAGCTTGGGCGGGGTTGAGGATACGCAGTATTTT | CASSLGGVEDTQYF
TRBJ2-2 | TRBD1 | TRBV7-8 | NA | TGTGCCAGCAGCTCGGGACAGGGCATCACCGGGGAGCTGTTTTTT | CASSSGQGITGELFF
TRBJ1-2 | NA | TRBV14 | once | TGTGCCAGCCAGCCAACGGGCTATGGCTACACCTTC | CASQPTGYGYTF
TRBJ2-7 | NA | TRBV5-1 | few | TGCGCCAGCAGCTCGGACGCCTTAGACGAGCAGTACTTC | CASSSDALDEQYF
TRBJ1-2 | NA | TRBV7-9 | NA | TGTGCCAGCAGCTTAGCGGGGGCTCCTAACTATGGCTACACCTTC | CASSLAGAPNYGYTF
TRBJ2-7 | NA | TRBV2 | NA | TGTGCCAGCAGTCCTCAGATTTACGAGCAGTACTTC | CASSPQIYEQYF
TRBJ2-5 | NA | TRBV29-1 | few | TGCAGCGTTGAACGGAATACTTGGGAGACCCAGTACTTC | CSVERNTWETQYF
TRBJ2-3 | NA | TRBV4-3 | once | TGCGCCAGCAGCCCTGGGACGGACACAGATACGCAGTATTTT | CASSPGTDTDTQYF
TRBJ2-2 | NA | TRBV29-1 | few | TGCAGCGTTGGCCGGGACGGGAGAAACACCGGGGAGCTGTTTTTT | CSVGRDGRNTGELFF
TRBJ2-7 | TRBD2 | TRBV4-3 | NA | TGCGCCAGCAGCCCCGGGAGGGCATCCTACGAGCAGTACTTC | CASSPGRASYEQYF
TRBJ2-2 | NA | TRBV7-9 | NA | TGTGCCAGCAGCTTACAGTCGAACACCGGGGAGCTGTTTTTT | CASSLQSNTGELFF
TRBJ2-2 | TRBD2 | TRBV25-1 | NA | TGTGCCAGCAGCGTCGTAGCGGGAACTACCGGGGAGCTGTTTTTT | CASSVVAGTTGELFF
TRBJ2-1 | NA | TRBV29-1 | once | TGCAGCGCTCTGGGTCCGGGCCGCAATGAGCAGTTCTTC | CSALGPGRNEQFF
TRBJ1-5 | NA | TRBV7-9 | NA | TGTGCCAGCAGCCTCGTTGCATGGGGGCGTGCGCAGCCCCAGCATTTT | CASSLVAWGRAQPQHF
TRBJ2-5 | NA | TRBV30 | NA | TGTGCCACGACAGTCACGGAGACCCAGTACTTC | CATTVTETQYF
TRBJ1-2 | NA | TRBV14 | NA | TGTGCCAGCAGCCAGGTCAACTATGGCTACACCTTC | CASSQVNYGYTF
TRBJ2-4 | TRBD1 | TRBV9 | NA | TGTGCCAGCAGCGCGGGACAGCCCAAAAACATTCAGTACTTC | CASSAGQPKNIQYF
TRBJ1-1 | NA | TRBV19 | NA | TGTGCCAGTAGTCTCCAGAAGAACACTGAAGCTTTCTTT | CASSLQKNTEAFF
TRBJ2-3 | NA | TRBV2 | NA | TGTGCCAGCACTAAAACGGGGGATACGCAGTATTTT | CASTKTGDTQYF
TRBJ2-7 | TRBD1 | TRBV7-2 | NA | TGTGCCAGCAGCTTAGGACAGGGGTTCTCCTACGAGCAGTACTTC | CASSLGQGFSYEQYF
TRBJ2-4 | NA | TRBV4-3 | NA | TGCGCCAGCAGCCACCTCAGGGACCAAAACATTCAGTACTTC | CASSHLRDQNIQYF
TRBJ2-3 | TRBD1 | TRBV9 | few | TGTGCCAGCAGCGTAGGGACAGGGTTTACAGATACGCAGTATTTT | CASSVGTGFTDTQYF
TRBJ2-7 | TRBD1 | TRBV18 | NA | TGTGCCAGCTCACATGGGACAGGGAGAAACGAGCAGTACTTC | CASSHGTGRNEQYF
TRBJ2-4 | TRBD2 | TRBV9 | NA | TGTGCCAGCAGCACCCTAGCGGGGGCCGACGCCAAAAACATTCAGTACTTC | CASSTLAGADAKNIQYF